Below are 24 T cell receptor beta chains sequenced from a single sample in a study of shared clonotypes between healthy human individuals. TCRdb's copy holds only in-frame clones and misses some; the assay was immunoSEQ multiplex PCR. Here the sample spans over a million clones, roughly 74% being singletons. The source material was memory CD4+ T cells from PBMCs. Regarding subset: CD45RA-negative fraction. The receptors derive from a man aged 18 to 30 in good health. Some clones in this sample may be carry-over from other donors' samples.

The rearrangement uses TRBV11-1 and TRBJ2-5, with TRBD2 identical over 7 bases. Germline CDR1 is SGHAT and CDR2 is FQDESV (reference sequence). The J segment lost 2 bases and the V segment lost 1 base, leaving 7 bases of the junction unmatched. The CDR3 is made up of 16 amino acids. The DNA of the CDR3 is TGTGCCAGCAGCTTAGGTCTAGCGGTACCTCAAGAGACCCAGTACTTC. Amino acids: CASSLGLAVPQETQYF.

This rearrangement joins TRBV19 to TRBJ2-2; maybe TRBD1 (6 bases). V was pared by 6 bases and J by 0 bases, with 11 bases between. Germline CDR1 and CDR2: LNHDA and SQIVND (reference sequence). The CDR3 length is 15 residues. The CDR3 coding sequence is TGTGCCAGTAGGCCCCGACAGGCGAACACCGGGGAGCTGTTTTTT. Its translation: CASRPRQANTGELFF.

The chain couples TRBV9 to TRBJ1-2; D ambiguous. The CDR3 covers 14 residues. Trimming pared 2 bases from V and 0 bases from J, leaving 8 bases between. Looked up from germline, CDR1 is SGDLS and CDR2 is YYNGEE. The CDR3 DNA is TGTGCCAGCAGCGTCGACGATTCTAACTATGGCTACACCTTC. Protein sequence: CASSVDDSNYGYTF.

The chain couples TRBV6-5 to TRBJ1-2, with D possibly matching TRBD1 (6 bases). CDR3 size: 15 residues. V dropped 6 bases and J dropped 0 bases, with 14 bases sitting between them. Per the germline V gene, CDR1 is MNHEY and CDR2 is SVGAGI. Here the CDR3 reads CASSDDRSPNYGYTF. In DNA, the CDR3 is TGTGCCAGCAGCGACGACAGGAGCCCTAACTATGGCTACACCTTC.

This clone was observed a few times. The rearrangement uses TRBV27 and TRBJ2-2, with a possible D match to TRBD2 (5 bases). The germline gives CDR1 MNHEY, CDR2 SMNVEV (reference sequence). The V and J ends lost 2 bases and 1 base respectively, with 14 bases between them. This CDR3 has 17 residues. The CDR3 protein is CASSLTRQAMNTGELFF. The CDR3 DNA sequence: TGTGCCAGCAGTTTAACTAGGCAGGCGATGAACACCGGGGAGCTGTTTTTT.

The CDR3 nucleotides are TGTGCCACCCAGGGCAGGGGGTGCCGTGGCTACACCTTC. Its protein product is CATQGRGCRGYTF. The genes are TRBV28 and TRBJ1-2; 7 nucleotides agree with TRBD1. J gave up 7 bases and V 10 bases, and 12 bases lay outside the gene matches. The germline gives CDR1 MDHEN, CDR2 SYDVKM. The CDR3 spans 13 residues.

The V and J genes are TRBV28 and TRBJ2-1; 11 nucleotides line up with TRBD2. Germline CDR1 and CDR2: MDHEN and SYDVKM. The CDR3 sequence is 15 residues long. The V segment lost 7 bases and the J segment 4 bases; nucleotides outside the gene matches: 6. CDR3 in amino acids: CASISSGRLYNEQFF. DNA for the CDR3: TGTGCCAGCATATCTAGCGGGAGGTTATACAATGAGCAGTTCTTC.

Remarks on this clone: Other DNA sequences in this specimen translate into the identical CDR3. The rearrangement joins TRBV20-1 to TRBJ2-5, with D maybe TRBD2 (6 bases). The CDR3 sequence is 11 residues long. Germline CDR1 is DFQATT and CDR2 is SNEGSKA (reference sequence). With 6 bases removed from V and 5 bases from J, the gap between germline ends came to 10 bases. CDR3 residues: CSAPRGETQYF. As DNA, the CDR3 is TGCAGTGCCCCTCGGGGGGAGACCCAGTACTTC.

This chain uses TRBV15 with TRBJ1-2, with TRBD1 as a possible D gene (5 bases). The CDR3 loop spans 14 amino acids. Germline V lookup: CDR1 LNHNV, CDR2 YYDKDF (reference sequence). V dropped 0 bases and J dropped 5 bases, with 10 bases sitting between them. Here the CDR3 DNA reads TGTGCCACCAGCAGAGATGAACAGGCATATGGCTACACCTTC. This sequence encodes CATSRDEQAYGYTF.

This clone was recorded a few times. The CDR3 region has the DNA TGCGCCAGCAGCCAGCACGTGGGGCGGGGCACAGATACGCAGTATTTT. Residues: CASSQHVGRGTDTQYF. The V gene is TRBV5-1, the J gene TRBJ2-3; perhaps D is TRBD1 or TRBD2 (5 bases each). The V gene's germline CDR1 is SGHRS and CDR2 YFSETQ. The CDR3 has 16 amino acids. The germline V and J ends were trimmed by 4 bases and 1 base, with 16 bases remaining between them.

This chain links TRBV7-2 with TRBJ1-1; 9 positions agree with TRBD1. V lost 5 bases, J lost 5 bases, and 6 bases stayed unmatched. This CDR3 contains 14 residues. Germline V CDR1 and CDR2: SGHTA, FQGNSA. CDR3 region: CASSLDRGWTEAFF. The CDR3 DNA is TGTGCCAGCAGCCTGGACAGGGGTTGGACTGAAGCTTTCTTT.

The V gene is TRBV28, the J gene TRBJ1-5; no definite D call. The CDR3 is 14 amino acids. V was cut by 6 bases and J by 1 base, with 10 bases left in between. CDR1 is MDHEN, CDR2 SYDVKM, per germline. The DNA of the CDR3 is TGTGCCAGCAGGGTGCGGGAAAGCAATCAGCCCCAGCATTTT. This translates into CASRVRESNQPQHF.

The chain uses TRBV27 and TRBJ2-7, with a weak D call TRBD1 (9 bases). There are 15 residues in the CDR3. Looked up from germline, CDR1 is MNHEY and CDR2 is SMNVEV (reference sequence). The V gene lost 6 bases and the J gene lost 6 bases, with 21 bases spanning the gap. The CDR3 nucleotides read TGTGCCAGCAGGGGAAGCGGGGGACAGGGAGGCGAGCAGTACTTC. It yields the protein CASRGSGGQGGEQYF.

The gene calls are TRBV6-5 and TRBJ1-5; 8 bases agree with TRBD1. Germline loops: CDR1 MNHEY, CDR2 SVGAGI. Trimming removed 6 bases from V and 5 bases from J; junction bases left unmatched: 6. This CDR3 spans 14 amino acids. The CDR3 DNA follows: TGTGCCAGCAGCCCCCCAGGGGGCCATCAGCCCCAGCATTTT. Its translation is CASSPPGGHQPQHF.

This chain joins TRBV2 and TRBJ1-5, with a weak D call TRBD1 (5 bases). The CDR3 consists of 13 residues. Trimming removed 5 bases from V and 4 bases from J, with 9 bases in between. The germline V gene encodes CDR1 SNHLY and CDR2 FYNNEI. CDR3 bases: TGTGCCAGCAGTTTGACAGAGAATCAGCCCCAGCATTTT. Translation gives CASSLTENQPQHF.

The chain carries TRBV15 and TRBJ2-1, with TRBD2 matching over 9 bases. Germline V gives CDR1 LNHNV, CDR2 YYDKDF (reference sequence). V lost 2 bases, J lost 5 bases, and 7 bases stayed unmatched. There are 16 residues in the CDR3. The CDR3: CATSRPSAGGDNEQFF. CDR3 DNA sequence: TGTGCCACCAGCAGACCCTCAGCGGGAGGAGACAATGAGCAGTTCTTC.

CDR3 nucleotide sequence: TGTGCCAGCAGCCCAGGGACAGCTAACACTGAAGCTTTCTTT. Translating it yields CASSPGTANTEAFF. The J gene is TRBJ1-1, the V gene TRBV11-2, with 7 bases aligning to TRBD1. Germline V CDR1 and CDR2: SGHAT, FQNNGV. Unmatched junction bases numbered 5, after V lost 5 bases and J lost 2 bases. The CDR3 has 14 amino acids.

The chain joins TRBV28 to TRBJ1-5; possible D gene TRBD1, 5 bases. The V and J ends lost 5 bases and 1 base respectively, with 15 bases between them. The CDR3 has 16 residues. Germline CDR1 and CDR2: MDHEN and SYDVKM. CDR3 region: CASSTYWGVSNQPQHF. The CDR3 DNA is TGTGCCAGCAGTACCTATTGGGGGGTAAGCAATCAGCCCCAGCATTTT. The variable domain in full, completed from reference TRBV28 and TRBJ1-5, reads DVKVTQSSRYLVKRTGEKVFLECVQDMDHENMFWYRQDPGLGLRLIYFSYDVKMKEKGDIPEGYSVSREKKERFSLILESASTNQTSMYLCASSTYWGVSNQPQHFGDGTRLSIL.

DNA of the CDR3: TGCGCCAGCAGCTCGGGGATATCAGGGGGCGACACTGAAGCTTTCTTT. Protein sequence: CASSSGISGGDTEAFF. The chain has TRBV5-1 and TRBJ1-1; 8 positions match TRBD1. The junction had 10 bases not matched to a gene; V was cut back by 3 bases and J by 3 bases. The CDR3 length is 16 residues. Germline V gives CDR1 SGHRS, CDR2 YFSETQ.

CDR3 in amino acids: CASSITGTGYYEQYF. Written as DNA, the CDR3 is TGTGCCAGCAGCATAACCGGGACAGGTTACTACGAGCAGTACTTC. V and J are TRBV7-9 and TRBJ2-7; TRBD1 matches at 8 bases. V shed 5 bases, J shed 3 bases, and the junction held 9 bases outside the gene matches. The CDR3 is 15 amino acids. Germline lookup yields CDR1 SEHNR and CDR2 FQNEAQ (reference sequence).

This clone is a singleton in its sample. This chain links TRBV7-2 with TRBJ2-3; tentative D call: TRBD1 (6 bases). CDR3 length equals 15 residues. The germline gives CDR1 SGHTA, CDR2 FQGNSA. Trimming stripped 7 bases from V and 0 bases from J, with 14 bases between. The CDR3 DNA is TGTGCCAGCACCCTAAACAGGGCTAGCACAGATACGCAGTATTTT. Amino acids: CASTLNRASTDTQYF.

The chain joins TRBV7-6 to TRBJ1-2, with D uncertain. V dropped 1 base and J dropped 5 bases, with 17 bases sitting between them. CDR3 length: 16 residues. Germline loops: CDR1 SGHVS, CDR2 FNYEAQ. The CDR3 protein is CASSLVLNGIPYGYTF. CDR3 in DNA: TGTGCCAGCAGCTTAGTATTGAACGGCATACCGTATGGCTACACCTTC.

This clone was seen a handful of times. Other DNA sequences of this sample code for an identical CDR3. J is TRBJ2-7 and V is TRBV7-2; no firm D call. V was clipped by 1 base and J by 2 bases, with 6 bases between them. Germline lookup yields CDR1 SGHTA and CDR2 FQGNSA. This CDR3 comprises 13 residues. The CDR3 region is CASSLGGPYEQYF. The DNA for the CDR3 is TGTGCCAGCAGCTTAGGTGGGCCCTACGAGCAGTACTTC.

The CDR3 DNA is TGTGCCAGCAGTTCCCCGACAGTTGAAGCTTTCTTT. Amino acid sequence: CASSSPTVEAFF. The J gene is TRBJ1-1, the V gene TRBV28, with a tentative D call TRBD1 (5 bases). Trimming shortened V by 4 bases and J by 7 bases, and 10 bases separated the two germline ends. The V gene's germline CDR1 is MDHEN and CDR2 SYDVKM. The CDR3 length is 12 residues.